What follows are 32 T cell receptor beta chains derived from one specimen sequenced in a study of T cell clonotyping in hematopoietic cell transplantation. The sample's time point: recipient sample about 28 days before transplant, after cytoreduction. Assay: immunoSEQ multiplex PCR; the TCRdb copy retains only in-frame clones and omits some. The sample carries approximately 18,000 clones, around three quarters recorded once. The specimen comprised peripheral blood mononuclear cells, sampled before stem cell transplant. The receptors originated from a man in his 60s with acute myeloid leukemia. Some clones in this sample may be carry-over from other donors' samples.

This rearrangement joins TRBV7-2 to TRBJ1-3; D is perhaps TRBD1 (5 bases). Between the trimmed V and J ends, which lost 1 base and 0 bases, there was a span of 10 bases. The CDR3 covers 16 residues. CDR1 and CDR2 from the germline V gene are SGHTA and FQGNSA. The CDR3 sequence is CASSLEGRSSGNTIYF. As DNA, the CDR3 is TGTGCCAGCAGCTTAGAGGGGAGAAGCTCTGGAAACACCATATATTTT.

The rearrangement joins TRBV5-1 to TRBJ2-5, with TRBD1 identical over 7 bases. This CDR3 is built from 16 residues. V dropped 0 bases and J dropped 2; count of bases not matched to a gene: 7. Germline CDR1 and CDR2: SGHRS and YFSETQ. This CDR3 reads CASSLAGTEPQETQYF. The CDR3 coding sequence is TGCGCCAGCAGCTTGGCCGGGACAGAACCACAAGAGACCCAGTACTTC.

The gene calls are TRBV19 and TRBJ1-5; 7 nucleotides match TRBD1. The CDR3 has 21 residues. Germline assignment: CDR1 LNHDA and CDR2 SQIVND (reference sequence). J lost 0 bases, V lost 5 bases, and 22 bases had no gene match. The CDR3 loop is CASSSRSMVRDRSDSNQPQHF. CDR3 in DNA: TGTGCCAGTAGTTCCCGGTCGATGGTCCGGGACAGATCTGATAGCAATCAGCCCCAGCATTTT.

The rearrangement uses TRBV5-1 and TRBJ2-7; 11 bases align to TRBD1. The CDR3 is 14 residues long. Per germline, CDR1 SGHRS and CDR2 YFSETQ. Trimming removed 6 bases from V and 5 bases from J; junction bases left unmatched: 7. CDR3 in amino acids: CASTAGTGGNEQYF. CDR3 bases: TGCGCCAGCACGGCCGGGACAGGGGGTAACGAGCAGTACTTC. Full variable domain (rest looked up from reference TRBV5-1 and TRBJ2-7): KAGVTQTPRYLIKTRGQQVTLSCSPISGHRSVSWYQQTPGQGLQFLFEYFSETQRNKGNFPGRFSGRQFSNSRSEMNVSTLELGDSALYLCASTAGTGGNEQYFGPGTRLTVT.

The chain couples TRBV5-6 to TRBJ2-2, with TRBD2 identical over 10 bases. The V and J ends lost 0 bases and 5 bases, in that order; junction bases with no gene match: 10. Germline lookup yields CDR1 SGHDT and CDR2 YYEEEE. The CDR3 is made up of 18 amino acids. The CDR3, as DNA: TGTGCCAGCAGCTTGGCACTAGCGGGGTACGAGAGGACCGGGGAGCTGTTTTTT. Protein product: CASSLALAGYERTGELFF.

The rearrangement uses TRBV18 and TRBJ2-7; 8 positions agree with TRBD2. The CDR3 runs to 13 residues. Trimming cost V 6 bases and J 6 bases; bases outside gene matches: 7. In germline, CDR1 is KGHSH, CDR2 LQKENI. For the CDR3, the DNA is TGTGCCAGCTCGACCCCTCGGGAGGGCGAGCAGTACTTC. It specifies CASSTPREGEQYF.

In regard to this clone: The junction departs from the called germline gene at one end, perhaps through a read error. The rearrangement links TRBV30 to TRBJ1-4; D gene unclear. The CDR3 loop spans 13 amino acids. Germline V gives CDR1 GTSNPN, CDR2 SVGIG (reference sequence). In DNA, the CDR3 is TGTGCCTGGAGATGGCTCTTGGGTCTCAAGGCACTTTTT. It translates to CAWRWLLGLKALF.

The rearrangement links TRBV5-4 to TRBJ2-3, with TRBD2 identical over 8 bases. Trimming removed 4 bases from V and 0 bases from J; junction bases left unmatched: 4. Per germline, CDR1 SGHNT and CDR2 YYREEE (reference sequence). CDR3 size: 15 residues. This chain's CDR3 is CASSRLAGSTDTQYF. CDR3 DNA: TGTGCCAGCAGCCGCCTAGCGGGTAGCACAGATACGCAGTATTTT.

The chain recombines TRBV28 with TRBJ1-1; tentatively, D is TRBD1 (5 bases). The germline V and J ends were trimmed by 7 bases and 10 bases, with 19 bases remaining between them. Germline V gives CDR1 MDHEN, CDR2 SYDVKM. The CDR3 runs 13 residues. This CDR3 reads CASMSQVVFSAFF. The CDR3 bases are TGTGCCAGCATGTCACAGGTGGTATTTTCAGCTTTCTTT.

The V gene is TRBV7-3, the J gene TRBJ2-3, with D hard to call. V was trimmed by 5 bases and J by 1 base, leaving 10 bases between them. Germline V CDR1 and CDR2: SGHTA, FQGTGA. This CDR3 spans 14 amino acids. Here the CDR3 reads CASSPEVGTDTQYF. The CDR3 DNA follows: TGTGCCAGCAGCCCAGAGGTGGGCACAGATACGCAGTATTTT.

V gene TRBV28 combines with J gene TRBJ2-7, with TRBD1 matching over 7 bases. Germline V gene lookup returns CDR1 MDHEN and CDR2 SYDVKM. The CDR3 extends over 19 amino acids. Germline trimming cut 1 base from V and 0 bases from J; bases unmatched to any gene: 15. The CDR3: CASSLSRTGSVLSSYEQYF. The CDR3 bases are TGTGCCAGCAGTTTATCTCGGACAGGATCGGTATTAAGCTCCTACGAGCAGTACTTC.

The gene calls are TRBV5-1 and TRBJ2-2; 12 bases match TRBD1. Germline V CDR1 and CDR2: SGHRS, YFSETQ. The CDR3 consists of 15 residues. V shed 4 bases, J shed 6 bases, and the junction held 4 bases outside the gene matches. CDR3 nucleotides: TGCGCCAGCAGCACCGGGACAGGGGGCCCCGGGGAGCTGTTTTTT. This encodes CASSTGTGGPGELFF. The full variable domain, rest sourced from reference TRBV5-1 and TRBJ2-2, is KAGVTQTPRYLIKTRGQQVTLSCSPISGHRSVSWYQQTPGQGLQFLFEYFSETQRNKGNFPGRFSGRQFSNSRSEMNVSTLELGDSALYLCASSTGTGGPGELFFGEGSRLTVL.

The rearrangement links TRBV6-6 to TRBJ1-6; D is possibly TRBD1 (5 bases). The V end lost 5 bases, the J end lost 7 bases, and 12 bases lay between the germline ends. Looked up from germline, CDR1 is MNHNY and CDR2 is SVGAGI (reference sequence). This CDR3 region has 14 residues. The DNA for the CDR3 is TGTGCCAGCAGTCTGCAGGGTTTCAATTCACCCCTCCACTTT. It yields the protein CASSLQGFNSPLHF.

This clone appeared a few times. V is TRBV5-6 and J is TRBJ1-1; maybe TRBD1 (6 bases). The CDR3 contains 14 residues. Germline CDR1 is SGHDT and CDR2 is YYEEEE. Trimming took off 3 bases at V and 4 bases at J, with 13 bases between the two ends. The CDR3 coding sequence is TGTGCCAGCAGCTATACAGGGTGGGGCACTGAAGCTTTCTTT. It is translated as CASSYTGWGTEAFF.

The V call is TRBV11-2, the J call TRBJ1-6, with a weak D call TRBD1 (5 bases). V gave up 6 bases and J gave up 0 bases, with 9 bases separating them. Germline V lookup: CDR1 SGHAT, CDR2 FQNNGV. CDR3 length: 15 residues. CDR3 coding DNA: TGTGCCAGCAGGCAGGGATCCTCCTATAATTCACCCCTCCACTTT. This translates into CASRQGSSYNSPLHF.

V and J are TRBV29-1 and TRBJ2-2; TRBD2 is a possible D gene (5 bases). The V and J ends lost 7 bases and 5 bases respectively, with 14 bases between them. Germline CDR1 SQVTM, CDR2 ANQGSEA. The CDR3 runs to 13 residues. The CDR3 nucleotides read TGCAGCGGCCTACGAGGGAATACCGGGGAGCTGTTTTTT. Its protein product is CSGLRGNTGELFF.

The chain employs TRBV30 and TRBJ1-2; D not resolved. This CDR3 has 13 residues. Germline-derived CDR1 and CDR2 are GTSNPN and SVGIG (reference sequence). The V and J ends lost 2 bases and 5 bases respectively, with 12 bases between them. CDR3 loop: CAWSSGQWYGYTF. The CDR3, as DNA: TGTGCCTGGAGTAGTGGGCAATGGTATGGCTACACCTTC.

V usage is TRBV5-1 and J usage is TRBJ1-1; D unresolved. CDR1 is SGHRS and CDR2 is YFSETQ in the germline V gene. This CDR3 spans 13 amino acids. V lost 4 bases, J lost 2 bases, and 9 bases lay in between. The CDR3 region is CASSGVVNTEAFF. CDR3 DNA sequence: TGCGCCAGCAGCGGGGTAGTTAACACTGAAGCTTTCTTT.

The rearrangement links TRBV7-2 to TRBJ2-3; D may be TRBD2 (7 bases). This CDR3 comprises 16 residues. V was trimmed by 7 bases and J by 2 bases, leaving 19 bases between them. Germline V gene sequence: CDR1 SGHTA, CDR2 FQGNSA. CDR3 sequence (DNA): TGTGCCAGCACTAGAGGGGGGCTAGCGGACACAGATACGCAGTATTTT. It specifies CASTRGGLADTDTQYF. The whole variable domain, filled in from reference TRBV7-2 and TRBJ2-3, reads GAGVSQSPSNKVTEKGKDVELRCDPISGHTALYWYRQSLGQGLEFLIYFQGNSAPDKSGLPSDRFSAERTGGSVSTLTIQRTQQEDSAVYLCASTRGGLADTDTQYFGPGTRLTVL.

The gene calls are TRBV10-3 and TRBJ2-7; D call uncertain. The CDR3 is 13 residues long. Trimming cost V 0 bases and J 4 bases, with 7 bases left between them. The germline V gene has CDR1 ENHRY and CDR2 SYGVKD. The CDR3 DNA is TGTGCCATCAGTGAGTCCCTAAATTACGAGCAGTACTTC. Amino acid sequence: CAISESLNYEQYF.

This clone is categorized as medium-sized. V is TRBV7-3 and J is TRBJ2-7; no definite D call. The CDR3 runs 11 residues. V lost 5 bases, J lost 0 bases, and 2 bases lay in between. In germline, CDR1 is SGHTA, CDR2 FQGTGA. CDR3 in amino acids: CASSDSYEQYF. In nucleotides, the CDR3 is TGTGCCAGCAGCGACTCCTACGAGCAGTACTTC.

The CDR3 loop reads CATSSDRSGYEQYF. CDR3 DNA: TGTGCCACCAGCAGCGACAGGTCCGGTTACGAGCAGTACTTC. J is TRBJ2-7 and V is TRBV15, with D maybe TRBD1 (6 bases). Germline CDR1 is LNHNV and CDR2 is YYDKDF (reference sequence). The CDR3 covers 14 residues. Trimming removed 3 bases from V and 4 bases from J, with 13 bases in between. Drawing the rest from reference TRBV15 and TRBJ2-7, the complete variable domain is DAMVIQNPRYQVTQFGKPVTLSCSQTLNHNVMYWYQQKSSQAPKLLFHYYDKDFNNEADTPDNFQSRRPNTSFCFLDIRSPGLGDTAMYLCATSSDRSGYEQYFGPGTRLTVT.

The chain couples TRBV19 to TRBJ2-1; TRBD1 aligns across 9 bases. Germline V gene lookup returns CDR1 LNHDA and CDR2 SQIVND (reference sequence). V shed 3 bases, J shed 1 base, and the junction held 22 bases outside the gene matches. The CDR3 length is 22 residues. The CDR3 nucleotides are TGTGCCAGTAGTATTAAAACCTCCGGGACAGGGATAATTATGGAATCCTACAATGAGCAGTTCTTC. The encoded protein is CASSIKTSGTGIIMESYNEQFF.

This chain uses TRBV7-8 with TRBJ2-7, with 7 bases lining up with TRBD2. The CDR3 totals 14 residues. J lost 5 bases, V lost 5 bases, and 9 bases had no gene match. In germline, CDR1 is SGHVS, CDR2 FQNEAQ. The CDR3 sequence: CASSRGRALDEQYF. In DNA form, the CDR3 reads TGTGCCAGCAGCCGCGGGAGAGCCCTGGACGAGCAGTACTTC.

CDR3 protein: CASSLGGVEETQYF. CDR3 coding DNA: TGTGCCAGCAGCCTCGGGGGGGTGGAAGAGACCCAGTACTTC. The chain combines TRBV7-3 with TRBJ2-5; 8 positions agree with TRBD2. CDR1 SGHTA and CDR2 FQGTGA come from the germline V gene. Germline trimming cut 5 bases from V and 3 bases from J; bases unmatched to any gene: 5. This CDR3 spans 14 amino acids.

This chain links TRBV30 with TRBJ1-2, with D possibly TRBD1 on 6 matching bases. V lost 2 bases, J lost 8 bases, and 9 bases lay in between. This CDR3 has 11 amino acids. CDR1 is GTSNPN, CDR2 SVGIG, per germline (reference sequence). The CDR3 sequence is CAWSNRAGYTF. The CDR3 nucleotides read TGTGCCTGGAGTAACAGGGCGGGCTACACCTTC. The full variable domain, in which reference TRBV30 and TRBJ1-2 provide the parts outside the CDR3, is SQTIHQWPATLVQPVGSPLSLECTVEGTSNPNLYWYRQAAGRGLQLLFYSVGIGQISSEVPQNLSASRPQDRQFILSSKKLLLSDSGFYLCAWSNRAGYTFGSGTRLTVV.

The genes are TRBV5-1 and TRBJ1-2, with 8 nucleotides matching TRBD1. With V trimmed by 6 bases and J by 5 bases, 12 bases remained unmatched. Germline assignment: CDR1 SGHRS and CDR2 YFSETQ. CDR3 length: 15 residues. CDR3 bases: TGCGCCAGCACGCCAGGGGGCCAGGAGGTGTATGGCTACACCTTC. Translation: CASTPGGQEVYGYTF.

This clone was seen a few times. The chain recombines TRBV19 with TRBJ1-1; D may be TRBD1 (5 bases). Deletions cut 5 bases from V and 11 bases from J, with 30 bases between. CDR1 is LNHDA and CDR2 is SQIVND in the germline V gene (reference sequence). The CDR3 spans 17 residues. In DNA, the CDR3 is TGTGCCAGTAGTTCGGAACGGGACGTAAATCTTGAAGTGGGGGCTTTCTTT. Translation: CASSSERDVNLEVGAFF.

In its sample, this clone was seen once. V and J are TRBV11-2 and TRBJ2-3; D not certain. The CDR3 covers 13 residues. Germline V lookup: CDR1 SGHAT, CDR2 FQNNGV. The V end was cut by 6 bases, the J end by 6 bases, with 13 bases between. For the CDR3, the DNA is TGTGCCAGCAGTCAAGGCCCAACCGATACGCAGTATTTT. It is translated as CASSQGPTDTQYF.

The chain uses TRBV7-3 and TRBJ2-2; TRBD2 agrees at 12 bases. This CDR3 comprises 16 residues. V gave up 5 bases and J gave up 4 bases; unmatched junction bases: 5. Germline CDR1 reads SGHTA; CDR2 reads FQGTGA. The CDR3 DNA reads as TGTGCCAGCAGCCTCGGACTAGCGGGGAGCACCGGGGAGCTGTTTTTT. Protein: CASSLGLAGSTGELFF.

The V gene is TRBV29-1, the J gene TRBJ1-2; 9 positions match TRBD1. The germline CDR1 and CDR2 sequences are SQVTM and ANQGSEA. Unmatched junction bases numbered 10, after V lost 7 bases and J lost 7 bases. The CDR3 contains 13 residues. The CDR3 DNA reads TGCAGCGCTGTCTGGGGACAGGGAGGTGGCTACACCTTC. Translation: CSAVWGQGGGYTF.

The chain links TRBV30 to TRBJ1-4; D not resolved. The CDR3 sequence is 16 residues long. V was shortened by 0 bases and J by 0 bases, with 11 bases between the two germline ends. CDR1 is GTSNPN and CDR2 is SVGIG in the germline V gene (reference sequence). DNA of the CDR3: TGTGCCTGGAGTGTAAGCCCATCGGCAACTAATGAAAAACTGTTTTTT. This gives the protein CAWSVSPSATNEKLFF.